The rows below give T cell receptor beta chains drawn from one sample of a study of Graves' ophthalmopathy and Graves' hyperthyroidism. TCRdb re-called the multiplex PCR reads through MiXCR, storing one row per CDR3 protein. The sample carries hundreds of thousands of distinct CDR3 sequences, over 20% recorded once. The specimen was peripheral blood. These receptors all stem from a woman aged 18-30 years with stable Graves' hyperthyroidism. Some clones in this sample may be carry-over from other donors' samples. The CDR3 runs from the conserved cysteine through the conserved F or W. The D gene is left open where the match is weak. Part of the rows lack a size; the others show once, few, many or a class for expanded clones.

- | TRBJ1-5 | - | TRBV2 | TGTGCCAGCAGTTACGAAGGGATGAGCAATCAGCCCCAGCATTTT | CASSYEGMSNQPQHF
- | TRBJ2-5 | - | TRBV7-9 | TGTGCCAGCAGCGCCATCAGCGGGGAGACCCAGTACTTC | CASSAISGETQYF
- | TRBJ2-2 | many | TRBV20-1 | TGCAGTGCTAGAGCCCGGGGGAACACCGGGGAGCTGTTTTTT | CSARARGNTGELFF
- | TRBJ2-7 | many | TRBV5-1 | TGCGCCAGCAACCAAGGCCGAGCCTACGAGCAGTACTTC | CASNQGRAYEQYF
- | TRBJ2-2 | few | TRBV19 | TGTGCCAGTAGTAGGGCCGGGACCACCAACACCGGGGAGCTGTTTTTT | CASSRAGTTNTGELFF
TRBD1 | TRBJ2-7 | many | TRBV28 | TGTGCCAGCAGGGCTGACAGGGGACCCTACGAGCAGTACTTC | CASRADRGPYEQYF
- | TRBJ1-2 | - | TRBV20-1 | TGCAGTGCTAGAGATGTGGCGGCTGGCTACACCTTC | CSARDVAAGYTF
TRBD1 | TRBJ2-7 | many | TRBV5-1 | TGCGCCAGCAGCTTGGGACAGGGGGCGCAGGAGCAGTACTTC | CASSLGQGAQEQYF
- | TRBJ2-7 | - | TRBV12-3/TRBV12-4 | TGTGCCAGCAGGTCAAAACCCGGCCGCAGGAACCACGAGCAGTACTTC | CASRSKPGRRNHEQYF
- | TRBJ1-2 | - | TRBV6-2/TRBV6-3 | TGTGCCAGCAGTTACTCGGAGCTGGTTGTCTCCGGCTACACCTTC | CASSYSELVVSGYTF
TRBD1 | TRBJ1-6 | many | TRBV6-1 | TGTGCCAGCAGTCTTTCACAGGGGACAGGGAGCCTTGGGAATTCACCCCTCCACTTT | CASSLSQGTGSLGNSPLHF
- | TRBJ2-7 | many | TRBV15 | TGTGCCACCAGCAGAGGGGGACCAGTTCCCGAGCAGTACTTC | CATSRGGPVPEQYF
- | TRBJ2-5 | many | TRBV18 | TGTGCCAGCTCACCAACTAGGACACCCCAAGAGACCCAGTACTTC | CASSPTRTPQETQYF
- | TRBJ1-5 | - | TRBV28 | TGTGCCAGCAGCCCCGGGGGGGGACCCAATCAGCCCCAGCATTTT | CASSPGGGPNQPQHF
- | TRBJ1-2 | - | TRBV6-1 | TGTGCCAGCACCAACCGGGGGGCGCTCATTTTTGGCTACACCTTC | CASTNRGALIFGYTF
- | TRBJ2-7 | many | TRBV6-1 | TGTGCCAGCAGTGATAGTCGTTTGTACGAGCAGTACTTC | CASSDSRLYEQYF
TRBD1 | TRBJ1-5 | - | TRBV19 | TGTGCCAGTAGTATGAGGGACAGGGGATCTGGGCAGCCCCAGCATTTT | CASSMRDRGSGQPQHF
TRBD1 | TRBJ1-5 | - | TRBV24-1 | TGTGCCACCAGTGTCGGACAGGATAACGGAGCCCAGCATTTT | CATSVGQDNGAQHF
- | TRBJ1-2 | many | TRBV19 | TGTGCCAGTAGGAGGGACCCAGCGGGGACGTATGGCTACACCTTC | CASRRDPAGTYGYTF
- | TRBJ2-7 | - | TRBV12-3/TRBV12-4 | TGTGCCAGCAGTTCCCCGGGACCACACAACTTC | CASSSPGPHNF
TRBD1 | TRBJ1-3 | many | TRBV6-1 | TGTGCCAGCAGTGCCCCTCGAGGGGGCCCTGGAAACACCATATATTTT | CASSAPRGGPGNTIYF
- | TRBJ1-1 | many | TRBV12-3/TRBV12-4 | TGTGCCAGCAGTTTTCTCTTAGGAGGGGACACTGAAGCTTTCTTT | CASSFLLGGDTEAFF
- | TRBJ2-7 | few | TRBV3-1 | TGTGCCAGCAGCCAAGGCCCCGAGCAGTACTTC | CASSQGPEQYF
- | TRBJ1-6 | - | TRBV6-1 | TGTGCCAGCAGTACCGGGAGCTACAGTTCACCCCTCCACTTT | CASSTGSYSSPLHF
- | TRBJ2-3 | few | TRBV11-3 | TGTGCCAGCAGCTCCCGACCGGGCGGCGGGGTAGGTCGAGATACGCAGTATTTT | CASSSRPGGGVGRDTQYF
TRBD1 | TRBJ2-7 | many | TRBV28 | TGTGCCAGCAGCAGGACAGGGTCCTTCTACGAGCAGTACTTC | CASSRTGSFYEQYF
- | TRBJ2-7 | - | TRBV12-3/TRBV12-4 | TGTGCCAGCAGTACCCCGGGACTCCTCTACGAGCAGTACTTC | CASSTPGLLYEQYF
- | TRBJ2-2 | many | TRBV14 | TGTGCCAGCAGCCAAGTGCTCAGGGGAAACACCGGGGAGCTGTTTTTT | CASSQVLRGNTGELFF
TRBD1 | TRBJ1-1 | few | TRBV30 | TGTGCCTGGACAGGGGGATACACTGAAGCTTTCTTT | CAWTGGYTEAFF
- | TRBJ2-2 | many | TRBV11-3 | TGTGCCAGCAGCTTTTCTGCGACCGGGGAGCTGTTTTTT | CASSFSATGELFF
TRBD2 | TRBJ2-2 | many | TRBV10-1 | TGCGCCAGCGGGGGCCCTAGCGGGAGGCCGAACACCGGGGAGCTGTTTTTT | CASGGPSGRPNTGELFF
- | TRBJ1-1 | many | TRBV27 | TGTGCCAGCAGTTTACACTTAACATCTCCCAGGGCCACTGAAGCTTTCTTT | CASSLHLTSPRATEAFF
- | TRBJ1-3 | many | TRBV9 | TGTGCCAGCAGCACGGACTGGCTCGGAAACACCATATATTTT | CASSTDWLGNTIYF
- | TRBJ2-5 | - | TRBV12-3/TRBV12-4 | TGTGCCAGCAGTCCCACCCGGGACGTGCTCGGGGAGACCCAGTACTTC | CASSPTRDVLGETQYF
- | TRBJ2-2 | many | TRBV11-2 | TGTGCCAGCAGGAAGGGCACCGGGGAGCTGTTTTTT | CASRKGTGELFF
TRBD1 | TRBJ1-2 | few | TRBV12-3/TRBV12-4 | TGTGCCAGCAGTTTTAGGGACAGGGGGCGCCGCTATGGCTACACCTTC | CASSFRDRGRRYGYTF
- | TRBJ1-2 | - | TRBV25-1 | TGTGCCAGCAGTGACGCGAGAGCAACGATTGGCTACACCTTC | CASSDARATIGYTF
TRBD1 | TRBJ1-6 | many | TRBV6-5 | TGTGCCAGCAGTTCGGGGACAGCGTACTTTAATTCACCCCTCCACTTT | CASSSGTAYFNSPLHF
TRBD2 | TRBJ2-5 | few | TRBV24-1 | TGTGCCACCAGTGCCTTGACTAGCGGGGGAGAAGAGACCCAGTACTTC | CATSALTSGGEETQYF
- | TRBJ1-1 | many | TRBV12-3/TRBV12-4 | TGTGCCAGCAGTTCTCTGGAGAACACTGAAGCTTTCTTT | CASSSLENTEAFF
TRBD2 | TRBJ2-7 | - | TRBV7-2 | TGTGCCAGCAGCTTAGCGCAGAGCGGGGCTCGCTCCTACGAGCAGTACTTC | CASSLAQSGARSYEQYF
- | TRBJ1-2 | many | TRBV7-9 | TGTGCCAGCAGCTTGGGGATACTGGGTGGCTACACCTTC | CASSLGILGGYTF
TRBD2 | TRBJ2-5 | few | TRBV20-1 | TGCAGTGCTAGTCACGGTAGCGGGGGGCAGGAGACCCAGTACTTC | CSASHGSGGQETQYF
- | TRBJ1-2 | - | TRBV19 | TGTGCCAGTAGTATAGGGGAGTGGAATGGCTACACCTTC | CASSIGEWNGYTF
TRBD1 | TRBJ1-1 | - | TRBV28 | TGTGCCAACAGACAGGGACAGCGGGTCACTGAAGCTTTCTTT | CANRQGQRVTEAFF
- | TRBJ1-3 | - | TRBV11-2 | TGTGCCAGCAGCTTAGTCACAGGCGGCTCTGGAAACACCATATATTTT | CASSLVTGGSGNTIYF
TRBD1 | TRBJ1-3 | many | TRBV11-2 | TGTGCCAGCAGCCCCACTTTGGGGACAGGGGATTCCTCTGGAAACACCATATATTTT | CASSPTLGTGDSSGNTIYF
- | TRBJ1-2 | many | TRBV7-9 | TGTGCCAGCAGCTTATCAGGGTTGTATGGCTACACCTTC | CASSLSGLYGYTF
TRBD1 | TRBJ1-5 | - | TRBV18 | TGTGCCAGCTCACCAGAGGGGACAGTTTGGGGCAATCAGCCCCAGCATTTT | CASSPEGTVWGNQPQHF
- | TRBJ1-5 | - | TRBV12-3/TRBV12-4 | TGTGCCAGCAGCCCCGGCGGCCACCCCCCGCATTTT | CASSPGGHPPHF
- | TRBJ2-7 | many | TRBV11-2 | TGTGCCAGCAGCGGCGTCAGGGCTCGTTTCGAGCAGTACTTC | CASSGVRARFEQYF
- | TRBJ2-2 | - | TRBV4-1 | TGCGCCAGCAGCCCCCCTGCGTATGAGCTGTTTTTT | CASSPPAYELFF
- | TRBJ2-4 | - | TRBV29-1 | TGCAGCGGCACCGGCTGGGACTTC | CSGTGWDF
- | TRBJ1-2 | many | TRBV6-1 | TGTGCCAGCAGTACCAAGGGAGGCTACACCTTC | CASSTKGGYTF
- | TRBJ2-2 | few | TRBV18 | TGTGCCAGCTCACCCCTGACCCTGAACACCGGGGAGCTGTTTTTT | CASSPLTLNTGELFF
- | TRBJ1-5 | many | TRBV3-1 | TGTGCCAGCAGCCAAGATTCTTCGAGAATGCAGCCCCAGCATTTT | CASSQDSSRMQPQHF
TRBD1 | TRBJ2-7 | - | TRBV3-1 | TGTGCCAGTACTACAGGGGATCCGAACGAGCAGTACTTC | CASTTGDPNEQYF
- | TRBJ2-7 | - | TRBV2 | TGTGCCAGCAGTGTAAGGGGTGGAAGGATCGAGCAGTACTTC | CASSVRGGRIEQYF
TRBD2 | TRBJ2-2 | many | TRBV7-3 | TGTGCCAGCAGCGCGGGACTAGCGATGGGGGAGCTGTTTTTT | CASSAGLAMGELFF